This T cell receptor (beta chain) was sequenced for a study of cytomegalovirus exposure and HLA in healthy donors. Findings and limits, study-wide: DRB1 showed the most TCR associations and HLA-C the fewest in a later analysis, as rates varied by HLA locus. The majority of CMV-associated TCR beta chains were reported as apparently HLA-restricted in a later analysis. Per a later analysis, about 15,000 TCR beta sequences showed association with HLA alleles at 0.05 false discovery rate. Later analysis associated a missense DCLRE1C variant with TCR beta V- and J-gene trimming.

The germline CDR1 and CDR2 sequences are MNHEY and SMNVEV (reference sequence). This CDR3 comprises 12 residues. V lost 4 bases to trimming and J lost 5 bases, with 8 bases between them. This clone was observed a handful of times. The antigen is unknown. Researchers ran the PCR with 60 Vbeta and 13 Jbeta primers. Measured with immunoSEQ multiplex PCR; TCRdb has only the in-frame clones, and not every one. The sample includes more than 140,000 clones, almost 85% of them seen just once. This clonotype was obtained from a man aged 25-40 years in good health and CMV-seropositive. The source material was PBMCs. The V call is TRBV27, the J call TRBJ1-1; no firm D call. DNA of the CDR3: TGTGCCAGCAGTTACGGAGGAACTGAAGCTTTCTTT. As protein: CASSYGGTEAFF.